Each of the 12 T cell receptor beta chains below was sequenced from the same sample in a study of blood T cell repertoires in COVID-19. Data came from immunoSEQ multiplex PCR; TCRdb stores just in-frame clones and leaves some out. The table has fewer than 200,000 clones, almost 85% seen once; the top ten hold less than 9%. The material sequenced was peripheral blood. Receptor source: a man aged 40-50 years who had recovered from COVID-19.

The CDR3 reads CASSLRGGTDTQYF. The CDR3 DNA follows: TGTGCCAGCAGCTTAAGGGGTGGCACAGATACGCAGTATTTT. The V and J genes are TRBV7-9 and TRBJ2-3; a possible D gene is TRBD1 (5 bases). This CDR3 is 14 amino acids long. Germline loops: CDR1 SEHNR, CDR2 FQNEAQ (reference sequence). V gave up 2 bases and J gave up 1 base, with 7 bases separating them.

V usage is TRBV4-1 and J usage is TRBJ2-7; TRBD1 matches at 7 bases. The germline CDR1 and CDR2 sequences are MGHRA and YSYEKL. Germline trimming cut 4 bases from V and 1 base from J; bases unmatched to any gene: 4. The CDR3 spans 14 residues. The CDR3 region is CASSPRDSSYEQYF. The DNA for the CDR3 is TGCGCCAGCAGCCCACGGGACAGTTCCTACGAGCAGTACTTC.

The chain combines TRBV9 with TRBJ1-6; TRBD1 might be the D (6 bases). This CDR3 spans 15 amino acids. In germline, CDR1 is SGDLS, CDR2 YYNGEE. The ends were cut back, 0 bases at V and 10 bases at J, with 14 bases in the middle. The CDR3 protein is CASSVVGGPESPLHF. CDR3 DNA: TGTGCCAGCAGCGTAGTCGGGGGGCCGGAGTCACCCCTCCACTTT.

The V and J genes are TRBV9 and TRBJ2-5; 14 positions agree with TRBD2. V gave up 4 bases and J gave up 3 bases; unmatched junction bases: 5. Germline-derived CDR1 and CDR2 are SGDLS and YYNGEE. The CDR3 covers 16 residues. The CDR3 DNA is TGTGCCAGCAGCCCAGGACTAGCGGGAGGAAAAGAGACCCAGTACTTC. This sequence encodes CASSPGLAGGKETQYF.

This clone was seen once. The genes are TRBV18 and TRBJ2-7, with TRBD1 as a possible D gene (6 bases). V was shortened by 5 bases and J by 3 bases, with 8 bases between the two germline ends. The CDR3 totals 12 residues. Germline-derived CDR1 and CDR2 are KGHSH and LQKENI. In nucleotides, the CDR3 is TGTGCCAGCTCATCGGACAGCTACGAGCAGTACTTC. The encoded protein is CASSSDSYEQYF.

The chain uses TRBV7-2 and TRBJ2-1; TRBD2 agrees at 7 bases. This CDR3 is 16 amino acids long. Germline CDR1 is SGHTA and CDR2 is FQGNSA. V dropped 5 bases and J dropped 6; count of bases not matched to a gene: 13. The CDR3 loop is CASSLPPSGGSNEQFF. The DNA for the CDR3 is TGTGCCAGCAGCCTTCCACCTAGCGGTGGTAGCAATGAGCAGTTCTTC.

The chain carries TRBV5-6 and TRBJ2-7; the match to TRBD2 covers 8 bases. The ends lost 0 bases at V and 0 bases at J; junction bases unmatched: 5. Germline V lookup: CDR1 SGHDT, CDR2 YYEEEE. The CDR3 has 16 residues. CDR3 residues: CASSLDPGGLSYEQYF. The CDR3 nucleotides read TGTGCCAGCAGCTTGGATCCGGGAGGGCTCTCCTACGAGCAGTACTTC. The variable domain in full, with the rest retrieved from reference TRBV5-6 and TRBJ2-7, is DAGVTQSPTHLIKTRGQQVTLRCSPKSGHDTVSWYQQALGQGPQFIFQYYEEEERQRGNFPDRFSGHQFPNYSSELNVNALLLGDSALYLCASSLDPGGLSYEQYFGPGTRLTVT.

The CDR3 sequence is CASSQSSLAGLYNEQFF. CDR3 bases: TGTGCCAGCAGCCAAAGTTCACTAGCGGGGCTTTACAATGAGCAGTTCTTC. The chain is built from TRBV4-2 and TRBJ2-1; 10 bases match TRBD2. The germline gives CDR1 LGHNA, CDR2 YNFKEQ. The V segment lost 2 bases and the J segment 4 bases; nucleotides outside the gene matches: 8. The CDR3 has 17 amino acids.

The CDR3 sequence is CASRETGDEQYF. The DNA of the CDR3 is TGTGCCAGCCGAGAGACAGGAGACGAGCAGTACTTC. The chain carries TRBV25-1 and TRBJ2-7; D is perhaps TRBD1 (6 bases). Per germline, CDR1 MGHDK and CDR2 SYGVNS. This CDR3 comprises 12 residues. V lost 8 bases, J lost 5 bases, and 13 bases lay in between.

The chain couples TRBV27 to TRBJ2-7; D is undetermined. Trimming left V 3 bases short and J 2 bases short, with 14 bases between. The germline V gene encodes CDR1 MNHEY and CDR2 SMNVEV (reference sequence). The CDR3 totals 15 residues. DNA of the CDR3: TGTGCCAGCAGTTTCGGCCCAAGGCGGACCTACGAGCAGTACTTC. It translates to CASSFGPRRTYEQYF.

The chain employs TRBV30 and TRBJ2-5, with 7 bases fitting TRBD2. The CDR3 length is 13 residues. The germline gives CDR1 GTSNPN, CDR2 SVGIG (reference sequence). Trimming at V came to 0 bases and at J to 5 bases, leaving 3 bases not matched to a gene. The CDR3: CAWSVAGSETQYF. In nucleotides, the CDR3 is TGTGCCTGGAGTGTAGCGGGGAGCGAGACCCAGTACTTC.

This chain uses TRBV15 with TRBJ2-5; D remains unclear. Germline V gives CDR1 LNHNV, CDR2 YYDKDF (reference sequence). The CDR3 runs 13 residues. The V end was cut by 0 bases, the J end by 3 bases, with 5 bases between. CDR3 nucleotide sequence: TGTGCCACCAGCAGAGACAGGAAAGAGACCCAGTACTTC. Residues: CATSRDRKETQYF. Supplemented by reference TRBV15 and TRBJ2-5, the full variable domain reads DAMVIQNPRYQVTQFGKPVTLSCSQTLNHNVMYWYQQKSSQAPKLLFHYYDKDFNNEADTPDNFQSRRPNTSFCFLDIRSPGLGDTAMYLCATSRDRKETQYFGPGTRLLVL.